A single sample gave rise to the 19 T cell receptor beta chains below, sequenced in a study of blood T cell repertoires in COVID-19 (TCRdb year 2020). Library preparation used the immunoSEQ multiplex PCR assay. TCRdb's version of the immuneACCESS table is confined to in-frame rearrangements and falls short of the full clone set. An unresolved V gene accounts for under half of the shortfall where checked; the remainder is of unknown origin. The sample table shows 300,000 to 450,000 clones, and 85% to 90% are seen once. About 2.9% of the sample is in the top ten clones. Sequencing was carried out using peripheral blood. These receptors all stem from a human donor in a cohort sampled during active COVID-19.

As concerns this clone: A much more abundant neighbour one base away suggests this may be a read error. The chain recombines TRBV2 with TRBJ2-2, with D tentatively TRBD2 (5 bases). The germline CDR1 and CDR2 sequences are SNHLY and FYNNEI. There are 13 residues in the CDR3. The V gene lost 5 bases and the J gene lost 5 bases, with 9 bases spanning the gap. DNA of the CDR3: TGTGCCAGCAGTCCCCGGGGAACCGGGGAGCTGTTTTTT. Its protein is CASSPRGTGELFF.

The V gene is TRBV29-1, the J gene TRBJ2-1, with 12 bases aligning to TRBD2. This CDR3 contains 17 residues. Germline V gives CDR1 SQVTM, CDR2 ANQGSEA. J was trimmed by 6 bases and V by 0 bases; bases with no gene match: 9. CDR3 protein: CSVEEVTSGRISNEQFF. The DNA for the CDR3 is TGCAGCGTTGAAGAGGTCACTAGCGGGAGGATTAGCAATGAGCAGTTCTTC.

The chain employs TRBV5-6 and TRBJ2-3; 7 bases fit TRBD2. Trimming took 1 base from V and 8 from J; bases not matched to a gene: 7. Germline V lookup: CDR1 SGHDT, CDR2 YYEEEE. This CDR3 spans 14 amino acids. The CDR3 region has the DNA TGTGCCAGCAGCTTGAGTAGCGGGTTTCGTACGCAGTATTTT. This translates into CASSLSSGFRTQYF.

This chain connects TRBV9 to TRBJ2-1; perhaps TRBD1 as D (5 bases). CDR1 is SGDLS, CDR2 YYNGEE, per germline. Trimming removed 3 bases at V and 5 bases at J, with 9 bases between. The CDR3 runs to 13 residues. The CDR3 loop is CASSEGPDNEQFF. CDR3 sequence (DNA): TGTGCCAGCAGCGAGGGGCCAGACAATGAGCAGTTCTTC.

The rearrangement joins TRBV2 to TRBJ2-5; D may be TRBD1 (5 bases). Germline CDR1 and CDR2: SNHLY and FYNNEI. The CDR3 length is 14 residues. Trimming removed 3 bases from V and 4 bases from J, with 12 bases in between. Here the CDR3 DNA reads TGTGCCAGCAGTGATGGGGCCGAGAGAGAGACCCAGTACTTC. Encoded protein: CASSDGAERETQYF.

V and J are TRBV18 and TRBJ1-2; possibly TRBD1 for D (5 bases). The CDR3 totals 14 residues. CDR1 KGHSH and CDR2 LQKENI come from the germline V gene. V was clipped by 2 bases and J by 4 bases, with 11 bases between them. The DNA for the CDR3 is TGTGCCAGCTCACCAGGGGCAGCCGCCTATGGCTACACCTTC. Its translation is CASSPGAAAYGYTF.

The chain couples TRBV2 to TRBJ2-1, with 10 bases fitting TRBD2. The J segment lost 2 bases and the V segment lost 7 bases, leaving 11 bases of the junction unmatched. The CDR3 runs 17 residues. The germline V gene encodes CDR1 SNHLY and CDR2 FYNNEI. CDR3: CASIRNLAGDAYNEQFF. The CDR3 DNA is TGTGCCAGCATCAGAAATCTAGCGGGAGATGCCTACAATGAGCAGTTCTTC.

J is TRBJ2-3 and V is TRBV11-2; D is uncertain. This CDR3 contains 15 residues. Germline CDR1 is SGHAT and CDR2 is FQNNGV. Trimming took 2 bases from V and 0 from J, leaving 9 bases between them. CDR3 coding DNA: TGTGCCAGCAGCTTAAATCCCCTTAGCACAGATACGCAGTATTTT. This sequence encodes CASSLNPLSTDTQYF.

This clone occurred once. This sequence joins TRBV18 and TRBJ1-4; 10 bases align to TRBD1. CDR1 and CDR2 from the germline V gene are KGHSH and LQKENI. The J segment lost 6 bases and the V segment lost 4 bases, leaving 5 bases of the junction unmatched. The CDR3 has 15 amino acids. The CDR3 DNA reads TGTGCCAGCTCACTAAGACAGGGGGCGGATGAAAAACTGTTTTTT. Encoded protein: CASSLRQGADEKLFF.

V and J are TRBV29-1 and TRBJ2-3; D not certain. The V and J ends lost 6 bases and 6 bases respectively, with 16 bases between them. Germline V CDR1 and CDR2: SQVTM, ANQGSEA. CDR3 length: 13 residues. The CDR3 DNA follows: TGCAGCGTCGGTCCAAACCCATCCGATACGCAGTATTTT. Residues: CSVGPNPSDTQYF.

The chain employs TRBV18 and TRBJ2-1; 8 bases are shared with TRBD2. Germline V gives CDR1 KGHSH, CDR2 LQKENI. The CDR3 extends over 15 amino acids. V was clipped by 4 bases and J by 7 bases; unmatched bases: 9. The CDR3 is CASSQAGLAGNEQFF. In DNA, the CDR3 is TGTGCCAGCTCACAAGCTGGACTAGCTGGGAATGAGCAGTTCTTC.

This chain connects TRBV27 to TRBJ1-4, with 11 positions matching TRBD1. The CDR3 extends over 16 amino acids. The V and J ends lost 6 bases and 4 bases, in that order; junction bases with no gene match: 7. CDR1 is MNHEY, CDR2 SMNVEV, per germline (reference sequence). CDR3 DNA sequence: TGTGCCAGCAGACGGACAGGGGGCTGGGGTAATGAAAAACTGTTTTTT. This sequence encodes CASRRTGGWGNEKLFF.

The chain recombines TRBV9 with TRBJ2-2; 12 bases fit TRBD1. CDR3 length equals 16 residues. CDR1 and CDR2 (germline): SGDLS, YYNGEE. With V trimmed by 4 bases and J by 7 bases, 8 bases remained unmatched. The CDR3 here is CASSLGTGGDDGELFF. In nucleotides, the CDR3 is TGTGCCAGCAGCCTGGGGACAGGGGGCGATGACGGGGAGCTGTTTTTT.

This chain connects TRBV7-9 to TRBJ2-5; possibly TRBD2 for D (5 bases). The CDR3 runs to 14 residues. V was clipped by 4 bases and J by 4 bases, with 13 bases between them. Germline values: CDR1 SEHNR, CDR2 FQNEAQ (reference sequence). The CDR3 nucleotides are TGTGCCAGCAGCTCCGGCGTAAGCGGAGAGACCCAGTACTTC. Its translation: CASSSGVSGETQYF.

The CDR3 DNA is TGTGCCACCAGTGATTCGACTGTCTATGGCTACACCTTC. Amino acids: CATSDSTVYGYTF. V usage is TRBV24-1 and J usage is TRBJ1-2, with D hard to call. The CDR3 covers 13 residues. V was trimmed by 2 bases and J by 4 bases, leaving 7 bases between them. Germline CDR1 and CDR2: KGHDR and SFDVKD.

J is TRBJ2-1 and V is TRBV5-6, with D perhaps TRBD1 (5 bases). V was shortened by 1 base and J by 6 bases, with 17 bases between the two germline ends. CDR1 is SGHDT, CDR2 YYEEEE, per germline. This CDR3 has 16 residues. The CDR3 DNA reads TGTGCCAGCAGCTTGAGACCCCACCTGGGGCGCAATGAGCAGTTCTTC. Translating gives CASSLRPHLGRNEQFF.

V gene TRBV28 combines with J gene TRBJ2-1; possible D gene TRBD2, 5 bases. CDR3 length: 12 amino acids. V was shortened by 5 bases and J by 8 bases, with 10 bases between the two germline ends. CDR1 MDHEN and CDR2 SYDVKM come from the germline V gene. CDR3 sequence (DNA): TGTGCCAGCAGTCCTACTAGTTATGAGCAGTTCTTC. It encodes CASSPTSYEQFF.

This clone was seen once. This sequence joins TRBV13 and TRBJ1-1, with D possibly being TRBD1 (5 bases). Germline-derived CDR1 and CDR2 are PRHDT and FYEKMQ (reference sequence). The CDR3 length is 13 residues. V shed 5 bases and J shed 4 bases, with 11 bases lying between them. CDR3 in amino acids: CASSTRQGTEAFF. CDR3 in DNA: TGTGCCAGCAGCACACGGCAGGGCACTGAAGCTTTCTTT.

The chain is built from TRBV6-5 and TRBJ2-1, with D maybe TRBD1 (6 bases). The germline V gene has CDR1 MNHEY and CDR2 SVGAGI. The CDR3 sequence is 15 residues long. V lost 0 bases and J lost 4, with 10 bases in between. In DNA form, the CDR3 reads TGTGCCAGCAGTTACTCCCGGGACATTTACAATGAGCAGTTCTTC. As protein: CASSYSRDIYNEQFF.